The clone carrying this T cell receptor (beta chain) was recorded a few times. Germline CDR1 and CDR2: LGHDT and YNNKEL (reference sequence). The CDR3 loop spans 13 amino acids. V was pared by 0 bases and J by 9 bases, with 6 bases between. This record comes from a study of early T cells in non-severe SARS-CoV-2 infection. TCRdb re-derived calls from the 5' RACE reads in MiXCR, one entry per CDR3 protein. The sample has about 92,000 distinct CDR3 sequences, over 15% seen once; the top ten hold around 1.3%. The specimen sequenced was whole blood. The receptor's source is an adult who was a healthcare worker with PCR-confirmed SARS-CoV-2 infection or an uninfected control (not recorded which). This rearrangement joins TRBV3-1 to TRBJ1-6; no clear D. CDR3 region: CASSQDLFSPLHF. CDR3 nucleotides: TGTGCCAGCAGCCAAGATCTTTTTTCACCCCTCCACTTT.